These 6 T cell receptor beta chains share one sample of origin, sequenced in a study of Tregs in tolerant kidney transplant recipients. Related graft donors supplied nonmyeloablative bone marrow transplants, and mixed chimerism was transient. Libraries were prepared by immunoSEQ multiplex PCR; TCRdb keeps only in-frame clonotypes and omits some of them. The table records 45,000 to 55,000 clones, about 91% of them present only once. The material sequenced was CD8+ T cells from blood (PBMCs), taken 24 months after the transplant. These receptors were obtained from a human patient who received a combined kidney and bone marrow transplant. Some T cells may possibly be graft donor cells.

The chain recombines TRBV6-6 with TRBJ2-7; TRBD2 might be the D (6 bases). This CDR3 spans 13 amino acids. V dropped 4 bases and J dropped 3 bases, with 10 bases sitting between them. Looked up from germline, CDR1 is MNHNY and CDR2 is SVGAGI (reference sequence). The CDR3 nucleotides read TGTGCCAGCAGTTCGTGGGGGGTCTACGAGCAGTACTTC. It yields the protein CASSSWGVYEQYF.

The chain's CDR3 is CASSQLAGGPTDTQYF. In DNA form, the CDR3 reads TGTGCCAGCAGCCAACTAGCGGGAGGTCCCACAGATACGCAGTATTTT. The genes are TRBV14 and TRBJ2-3, with TRBD2 matching 11 bases. Unmatched junction bases numbered 3, after V lost 2 bases and J lost 2 bases. This CDR3 has 16 amino acids. The germline gives CDR1 SGHDN, CDR2 FVKESK. The full variable domain, completed using reference TRBV14 and TRBJ2-3, is EAGVTQFPSHSVIEKGQTVTLRCDPISGHDNLYWYRRVMGKEIKFLLHFVKESKQDESGMPNNRFLAERTGGTYSTLKVQPAELEDSGVYFCASSQLAGGPTDTQYFGPGTRLTVL.

The chain has TRBV28 and TRBJ2-7; 10 bases align to TRBD2. The CDR3 sequence is 16 residues long. Trimming took 5 bases from V and 5 from J; bases not matched to a gene: 12. The germline CDR1 and CDR2 sequences are MDHEN and SYDVKM. This chain's CDR3 is CASSPTPLAGANEQYF. The CDR3 nucleotides are TGTGCCAGCAGTCCCACCCCCCTAGCGGGGGCCAACGAGCAGTACTTC.

This clone has a single count. This chain joins TRBV4-2 and TRBJ1-1; 7 bases line up with TRBD1. Per germline, CDR1 LGHNA and CDR2 YNFKEQ. The CDR3 is 14 amino acids. Trimming removed 3 bases from V and 1 base from J; junction bases left unmatched: 2. CDR3 sequence (DNA): TGTGCCAGCAGCCACACAGGGGAGAACACTGAAGCTTTCTTT. Translation gives CASSHTGENTEAFF.

The chain links TRBV7-3 to TRBJ2-2, with TRBD2 matching over 8 bases. V was pared by 5 bases and J by 5 bases, with 4 bases of the junction left unmatched. The CDR3 loop spans 14 amino acids. Germline loops: CDR1 SGHTA, CDR2 FQGTGA. The CDR3 here is CASSPAGGTGELFF. CDR3 DNA sequence: TGTGCCAGCAGCCCGGCGGGGGGTACCGGGGAGCTGTTTTTT.

V gene TRBV5-8 combines with J gene TRBJ2-7, with TRBD1 identical over 7 bases. Germline assignment: CDR1 SGHTS and CDR2 YDEGEE. The J segment lost 2 bases and the V segment lost 6 bases, leaving 11 bases of the junction unmatched. The CDR3 extends over 15 amino acids. The CDR3 region is CASTPGGKGAYEQYF. CDR3 DNA: TGTGCCAGCACGCCAGGGGGTAAAGGGGCCTACGAGCAGTACTTC.